Below, 19 T cell receptor beta chains from the same sample are listed, as sequenced in a study of cytomegalovirus exposure and HLA in healthy donors. Profiled with immunoSEQ multiplex PCR; TCRdb holds only in-frame clones, not every one. This table holds over 120,000 clones, about 94% found once. The sequenced sample consisted of PBMCs. Receptors originate from a man aged 18 to 30 in good health and CMV-seropositive.

This chain uses TRBV2 with TRBJ2-1; a possible D gene is TRBD2 (5 bases). The germline gives CDR1 SNHLY, CDR2 FYNNEI. This CDR3 is built from 14 residues. V lost 7 bases and J 6 bases, leaving 16 bases between the germline ends. The CDR3, as DNA: TGTGCCAGCATCCCGGAGGTAGCGCTCAATGAGCAGTTCTTC. Encoded protein: CASIPEVALNEQFF. The whole variable domain, filled in from reference TRBV2 and TRBJ2-1, reads EPEVTQTPSHQVTQMGQEVILRCVPISNHLYFYWYRQILGQKVEFLVSFYNNEISEKSEIFDDQFSVERPDGSNFTLKIRSTKLEDSAMYFCASIPEVALNEQFFGPGTRLTVL.

This chain links TRBV30 with TRBJ2-2; 9 bases fit TRBD2. After removal of 8 bases from V and 3 bases from J, the junction contained 13 bases not matched to a gene. The CDR3 is made up of 16 amino acids. The germline V gene encodes CDR1 GTSNPN and CDR2 SVGIG (reference sequence). The CDR3 DNA is TGTGCCGGTGGCGTGGCGGGAGGGCCAGACACCGGGGAGCTGTTTTTT. Amino acid sequence: CAGGVAGGPDTGELFF. Based on the CDR3 plus reference TRBV30 and TRBJ2-2, the full variable domain is SQTIHQWPATLVQPVGSPLSLECTVEGTSNPNLYWYRQAAGRGLQLLFYSVGIGQISSEVPQNLSASRPQDRQFILSSKKLLLSDSGFYLCAGGVAGGPDTGELFFGEGSRLTVL.

This chain links TRBV6-5 with TRBJ2-7, with D perhaps matching TRBD2 (7 bases). Trimming stripped 8 bases from V and 5 bases from J, with 16 bases between. From germline, CDR1 is MNHEY and CDR2 SVGAGI. The length of the CDR3 is 13 residues. CDR3 bases: TGTGCCAGCCACCGAGGGGGGGGCCACGAGCAGTACTTC. Amino acids: CASHRGGGHEQYF.

J is TRBJ2-6 and V is TRBV28, with D possibly TRBD1 on 6 matching bases. The germline V gene encodes CDR1 MDHEN and CDR2 SYDVKM. This CDR3 spans 17 amino acids. V was cut by 6 bases and J by 0 bases, with 15 bases left in between. The CDR3 DNA is TGTGCCAGCAGAGAGGACAGAGTTTTCTCTGGGGCCAACGTCCTGACTTTC. Translating it yields CASREDRVFSGANVLTF.

The gene calls are TRBV19 and TRBJ2-7; 13 bases match TRBD2. Germline CDR1 LNHDA, CDR2 SQIVND (reference sequence). This CDR3 has 15 amino acids. The V gene end was trimmed by 7 bases and the J gene end by 4 bases; junction bases not matched to a gene: 7. CDR3: CASIRTSGSTYEQYF. CDR3 DNA: TGTGCCAGTATACGGACTAGCGGGAGTACATACGAGCAGTACTTC.

The rearrangement joins TRBV15 to TRBJ2-3; TRBD2 matches at 8 bases. The CDR3 contains 14 residues. V lost 9 bases to trimming and J lost 2 bases; unmatched junction nucleotides: 7. Germline CDR1 LNHNV, CDR2 YYDKDF (reference sequence). For the CDR3, the DNA is TGTGCCACGGGCACGGGAGGGGCCACAGATACGCAGTATTTT. Encoded protein: CATGTGGATDTQYF.

This chain uses TRBV19 with TRBJ2-1; D is undetermined. This CDR3 has 12 amino acids. CDR1 is LNHDA and CDR2 is SQIVND in the germline V gene (reference sequence). V shed 5 bases and J shed 7 bases, with 9 bases lying between them. The CDR3 bases are TGTGCCAGTAGTGTATTTCTTAATGAGCAGTTCTTC. Translation gives CASSVFLNEQFF.

The V call is TRBV6-5, the J call TRBJ2-1; no reliable D call. This CDR3 contains 14 residues. Germline V lookup: CDR1 MNHEY, CDR2 SVGAGI. Trimming pared 8 bases from V and 10 bases from J, leaving 21 bases between. For the CDR3, the DNA is TGTGCCAGCCGCGGATATGCAGATAGCTCCGAGCAGTTCTTC. This codes for CASRGYADSSEQFF.

V and J are TRBV6-4 and TRBJ2-6; the D gene is possibly TRBD1 (6 bases). The V gene lost 3 bases and the J gene lost 2 bases, with 8 bases spanning the gap. The CDR3 extends over 15 amino acids. Germline V gives CDR1 MRHNA, CDR2 SNTAGT. Written as DNA, the CDR3 is TGTGCCAGCAGTGAGGGGGCGGCTGGGGCCAACGTCCTGACTTTC. Protein sequence: CASSEGAAGANVLTF.

V and J are TRBV18 and TRBJ1-1; D not resolved. This CDR3 has 12 amino acids. Trimming removed 2 bases from V and 6 bases from J, with 7 bases in between. The germline V gene encodes CDR1 KGHSH and CDR2 LQKENI. CDR3 loop: CASSPGGSEAFF. CDR3 nucleotides: TGTGCCAGCTCACCAGGCGGATCTGAAGCTTTCTTT. The full variable domain, rest sourced from reference TRBV18 and TRBJ1-1, is NAGVMQNPRHLVRRRGQEARLRCSPMKGHSHVYWYRQLPEEGLKFMVYLQKENIIDESGMPKERFSAEFPKEGPSILRIQQVVRGDSAAYFCASSPGGSEAFFGQGTRLTVV.

The chain recombines TRBV6-1 with TRBJ1-1; tentatively, D is TRBD1 (6 bases). CDR1 is MNHNS and CDR2 is SASEGT in the germline V gene. Trimming stripped 7 bases from V and 3 bases from J, with 15 bases between. This CDR3 contains 14 residues. The CDR3 DNA follows: TGTGCCAGCACCTCTCAATGGACAGACACTGAAGCTTTCTTT. This encodes CASTSQWTDTEAFF.

This chain links TRBV10-3 with TRBJ1-5; D is unclear. The CDR3 totals 13 residues. V lost 10 bases to trimming and J lost 3 bases, with 13 bases between them. Germline values: CDR1 ENHRY, CDR2 SYGVKD. The CDR3 nucleotides are TGTGCCACCACCCGCGGCAACAATCAGCCCCAGCATTTT. Translation gives CATTRGNNQPQHF.

This chain links TRBV10-3 with TRBJ2-2; D may be TRBD1 (5 bases). Trimming cost V 5 bases and J 6 bases, with 7 bases left between them. This CDR3 region has 12 residues. CDR1 is ENHRY and CDR2 is SYGVKD in the germline V gene. CDR3 DNA: TGTGCCATCAGTTTAGGGGCCGGGGAGCTGTTTTTT. Residues: CAISLGAGELFF.

V gene TRBV6-5 combines with J gene TRBJ1-1; no definite D call. V lost 0 bases and J lost 7, with 9 bases in between. CDR1 and CDR2 (germline): MNHEY, SVGAGI. This CDR3 spans 13 amino acids. DNA for the CDR3: TGTGCCAGCAGTTACTCGGGAGGAGTTGAAGCTTTCTTT. It specifies CASSYSGGVEAFF.

This sequence joins TRBV9 and TRBJ2-1, with TRBD2 matching 7 bases. V lost 0 bases to trimming and J lost 7 bases; unmatched junction nucleotides: 7. CDR1 and CDR2 (germline): SGDLS, YYNGEE. The CDR3 runs to 15 residues. The CDR3 DNA reads TGTGCCAGCAGCGTAGGGGAGGCGGGAGTGAATGAGCAGTTCTTC. The encoded protein is CASSVGEAGVNEQFF. The full variable domain, with the rest looked up from reference TRBV9 and TRBJ2-1, is DSGVTQTPKHLITATGQRVTLRCSPRSGDLSVYWYQQSLDQGLQFLIQYYNGEERAKGNILERFSAQQFPDLHSELNLSSLELGDSALYFCASSVGEAGVNEQFFGPGTRLTVL.

The chain links TRBV6-5 to TRBJ1-4, with D tentatively TRBD1 (5 bases). The germline V gene encodes CDR1 MNHEY and CDR2 SVGAGI. V lost 8 bases to trimming and J lost 8 bases, with 15 bases between them. This CDR3 has 13 amino acids. The CDR3 DNA follows: TGTGCCAGCCGTCTGGGGCGACGAGAAAAACTGTTTTTT. It encodes CASRLGRREKLFF.

The V call is TRBV5-4, the J call TRBJ2-6; D remains ambiguous. The CDR3 sequence is 14 residues long. From germline, CDR1 is SGHNT and CDR2 YYREEE (reference sequence). With 5 bases removed from V and 1 base from J, the gap between germline ends came to 7 bases. DNA of the CDR3: TGTGCCAGCAGAGAGCCTTCTGGGGCCAACGTCCTGACTTTC. Translating gives CASREPSGANVLTF.

This chain joins TRBV11-2 and TRBJ2-1, with D possibly being TRBD2 (5 bases). Germline V gene sequence: CDR1 SGHAT, CDR2 FQNNGV. The ends were cut back, 5 bases at V and 0 bases at J, with 17 bases in the middle. The CDR3 is made up of 17 amino acids. CDR3 nucleotide sequence: TGTGCCAGCAGCCCCCAACGGGGAGTTAGCTCCTACAATGAGCAGTTCTTC. Encoded protein: CASSPQRGVSSYNEQFF.

The chain joins TRBV5-6 to TRBJ2-7, with 8 nucleotides matching TRBD2. Trimming removed 1 base from V and 5 bases from J; junction bases left unmatched: 5. From germline, CDR1 is SGHDT and CDR2 YYEEEE. The CDR3 sequence is 14 residues long. The CDR3 DNA sequence: TGTGCCAGCAGCTTGACGGGAGGGCCCGACGAGCAGTACTTC. Translation gives CASSLTGGPDEQYF.